Below, 32 T cell receptor beta chains from the same sample are listed, as sequenced in a study of T cell repertoires in cytomegalovirus infection. These receptors' targets are unknown. TCRdb re-called the reads with MiXCR, one entry per CDR3 protein. The sample has some 920,000 distinct CDR3 sequences, roughly 31% seen once. The sample consisted of cultured CD8+ T cells from PBMCs, taken from culture after CMV antigen stimulation. Every receptor here comes from a human donor in good health (CMV status not recorded). Some clones in this sample may be carry-over from other donors' samples.

The chain combines TRBV11-2 with TRBJ2-7, with D possibly being TRBD2 (5 bases). V lost 1 base, J lost 0 bases, and 7 bases lay in between. CDR3 length: 14 amino acids. The germline V gene encodes CDR1 SGHAT and CDR2 FQNNGV. The CDR3 here is CASSLVTSSYEQYF. The CDR3, as DNA: TGTGCCAGCAGCTTAGTCACTAGCTCCTACGAGCAGTACTTC.

J is TRBJ2-5 and V is TRBV12-3 or TRBV12-4; D possibly matches TRBD1 or TRBD2 (5 bases each). The CDR3 has 14 residues. Deletions cut 5 bases from V and 3 bases from J, with 13 bases between. CDR3 coding DNA: TGTGCCAGCAGTCTAGTTGTGGGGGAAGAGACCCAGTACTTC. Its protein product is CASSLVVGEETQYF.

This clonotype was seen a few times. The chain combines TRBV7-6 with TRBJ1-1; D is ambiguous. Germline V gives CDR1 SGHVS, CDR2 FNYEAQ. Trimming took 5 bases from V and 1 from J, leaving 11 bases between them. This CDR3 has 14 amino acids. In DNA form, the CDR3 reads TGTGCCAGCAGCCCGAATAACAAGAACACTGAAGCTTTCTTT. It is translated as CASSPNNKNTEAFF.

The chain links TRBV6-5 to TRBJ2-3; tentatively, D is TRBD1 (6 bases). Germline-derived CDR1 and CDR2 are MNHEY and SVGAGI. The V end was cut by 7 bases, the J end by 10 bases, with 39 bases between. The CDR3 extends over 20 amino acids. CDR3 in DNA: TGTGCCAGCACAGTTACTCGTTCGATTTACAGGGTAGTTCAGCCCCCTTCGCAGTATTTT. Protein product: CASTVTRSIYRVVQPPSQYF.

V is TRBV7-9 and J is TRBJ2-3; 11 bases are shared with TRBD2. The ends lost 4 bases at V and 2 bases at J; junction bases unmatched: 2. The CDR3 runs 15 residues. Germline V lookup: CDR1 SEHNR, CDR2 FQNEAQ (reference sequence). The CDR3 spells CASSWGLADTDTQYF. DNA for the CDR3: TGTGCCAGCAGCTGGGGACTAGCGGACACAGATACGCAGTATTTT.

The chain carries TRBV28 and TRBJ2-7; D call uncertain. The germline gives CDR1 MDHEN, CDR2 SYDVKM. The CDR3 contains 12 residues. V gave up 4 bases and J gave up 6 bases, with 10 bases separating them. The CDR3 nucleotides read TGTGCCAGCAGTTCCGATGGCCGCGAGCAGTACGTC. It codes for CASSSDGREQYV.

Comments on this clonotype: Germline is not matched at one junction end, which may reflect a read error. The V and J genes are TRBV11-3 and TRBJ2-3; 7 positions agree with TRBD1. The germline V gene encodes CDR1 SGHNT and CDR2 YENEEA. This CDR3 spans 14 amino acids. The CDR3 protein is CASSATGSADTRYF. As DNA, the CDR3 is TGTGCCAGCAGCGCGACAGGGAGTGCAGATACGCGGTATTTT.

Notes on this clonotype: One end of the junction fails to match germline, which may point to a read error. This chain joins TRBV6-6 and TRBJ2-4, with TRBD1 matching 8 bases. The CDR3 is 14 residues long. From germline, CDR1 is MNHNY and CDR2 SVGAGI (reference sequence). The CDR3 bases are TGTGCCAGCAGTTACTCTAGTAGGGACAGGAAGGGGGACTTC. As protein: CASSYSSRDRKGDF.

This clonotype has a handful of counts. V usage is TRBV9 and J usage is TRBJ2-5; D perhaps matches TRBD2 (6 bases). The CDR3 has 15 amino acids. Germline lookup yields CDR1 SGDLS and CDR2 YYNGEE. V lost 3 bases and J lost 0, with 12 bases in between. The CDR3 nucleotides are TGTGCCAGCAGCGCGGCTAGCGAGTACCAAGAGACCCAGTACTTC. It encodes CASSAASEYQETQYF.

This sequence joins TRBV15 and TRBJ2-1; D is tentatively TRBD1 or TRBD2 (5 bases each). Between the trimmed V and J ends, which lost 4 bases and 1 base, there was a span of 17 bases. The germline V gene encodes CDR1 LNHNV and CDR2 YYDKDF (reference sequence). CDR3 length: 17 residues. In DNA form, the CDR3 reads TGTGCCACCAGCATCGAACTGTCCGGGACGTCCTACAATGAGCAGTTCTTC. It codes for CATSIELSGTSYNEQFF.

This clonotype was seen a single time. The junction and the germline gene differ at one end; a read error may be behind it. The chain employs TRBV12-3 or TRBV12-4 and TRBJ1-5; a possible D gene is TRBD1 (5 bases). The CDR3 is 15 residues long. CDR3 in amino acids: CASSLGTSSYQPQHF. The CDR3 region has the DNA TGTGCCAGCAGTTTAGGGACAAGTAGCTATCAGCCCCAGCATTTT.

J is TRBJ1-1 and V is TRBV2; the D is unclear. Germline-derived CDR1 and CDR2 are SNHLY and FYNNEI. The CDR3 totals 14 residues. Trimming removed 6 bases at V and 4 bases at J, with 15 bases between. The CDR3 DNA sequence: TGTGCCAGCAGGTCGGGGTTGTTTCCCACTGAAGCTTTCTTT. Translating it yields CASRSGLFPTEAFF.

This clonotype was seen more than once but under ten times. The chain combines TRBV2 with TRBJ1-1; D unclear. Germline V CDR1 and CDR2: SNHLY, FYNNEI. V lost 8 bases and J 3 bases, leaving 13 bases between the germline ends. The CDR3 has 13 amino acids. The CDR3 DNA reads as TGTGCCAGCTGGGCATTCGGCGACACTGAAGCTTTCTTT. This codes for CASWAFGDTEAFF.

The genes are TRBV24-1 and TRBJ2-1, with TRBD2 matching over 12 bases. V dropped 5 bases and J dropped 4; count of bases not matched to a gene: 5. CDR1 and CDR2 (germline): KGHDR, SFDVKD. The CDR3 contains 16 residues. CDR3 DNA: TGTGCCACCAGTGTTGGGACTAGCGGGCCTTACAATGAGCAGTTCTTC. Protein product: CATSVGTSGPYNEQFF.

This clonotype was seen a handful of times. CDR3 DNA: TGCGCCAGCCACGGCCGGGACAGGGTGGATGGCTACACCTTC. Translated, it gives CASHGRDRVDGYTF. The V and J genes are TRBV4-1 and TRBJ1-2; TRBD1 matches at 9 bases. The junction had 10 bases not matched to a gene; V was cut back by 8 bases and J by 6 bases. Germline CDR1 is MGHRA and CDR2 is YSYEKL. The CDR3 extends over 14 amino acids.

The CDR3 DNA follows: TGCAGCGTCGTAGGACGTCACCCCGGGGGCACCGGGGAGCTGTTTTTT. Encoded protein: CSVVGRHPGGTGELFF. The chain has TRBV29-1 and TRBJ2-2, with D possibly being TRBD2 (6 bases). Trimming shortened V by 6 bases and J by 4 bases, and 21 bases separated the two germline ends. The CDR3 extends over 16 amino acids. In germline, CDR1 is SQVTM, CDR2 ANQGSEA.

Details on this clonotype: No conserved phenylalanine or tryptophan is present at the end of the CDR3, so a read error is the likely explanation. V gene TRBV7-4 combines with J gene TRBJ2-1; TRBD2 might be the D (6 bases). V lost 1 base to trimming and J lost 4 bases, with 14 bases between them. Germline V gene lookup returns CDR1 SGHVT and CDR2 SQSDAQ. This CDR3 contains 16 residues. The CDR3 DNA follows: TGTGCCAGCAGCTTAGGCTTTGGCGGGGATTACAATGAGCAGTTCCTC. This sequence encodes CASSLGFGGDYNEQFL.

In this sample, this clonotype turned up many times. The chain joins TRBV6-2 or TRBV6-3 to TRBJ2-7; TRBD1 is a possible D gene (6 bases). V lost 1 base and J lost 4, with 8 bases in between. Germline CDR1 is MNHEY and CDR2 is SVGEGT. This CDR3 is 13 amino acids long. CDR3: CASSYYRDYEQYV. Written as DNA, the CDR3 is TGTGCCAGCAGTTACTACAGGGATTACGAGCAGTACGTC.

This clonotype was seen ten or more times. The chain links TRBV19 to TRBJ2-1; D unresolved. Trimming cost V 9 bases and J 0 bases, with 9 bases left between them. This CDR3 comprises 13 residues. CDR1 is LNHDA, CDR2 SQIVND, per germline (reference sequence). The CDR3 nucleotides are TGTGCCAGCAGTCAAAGCTCCTACAATGAGCAGTTCTTC. It translates to CASSQSSYNEQFF.

This rearrangement joins TRBV9 to TRBJ2-5; 9 nucleotides line up with TRBD1. Losses at the gene ends were 4 bases for V and 3 bases for J; bases not matched to a gene: 7. Germline V gives CDR1 SGDLS, CDR2 YYNGEE. The CDR3 runs 15 residues. As DNA, the CDR3 is TGTGCCAGCAGCCCCCGGGACAGGGAAGAAGAGACCCAGTACTTC. Its protein product is CASSPRDREEETQYF.

This chain connects TRBV18 to TRBJ1-6; D call uncertain. This CDR3 is 16 amino acids long. From germline, CDR1 is KGHSH and CDR2 LQKENI. V was shortened by 2 bases and J by 4 bases, with 12 bases between the two germline ends. Here the CDR3 reads CASSPSNRRYNSPLHF. In DNA, the CDR3 is TGTGCCAGCTCACCAAGTAACAGACGGTATAATTCACCCCTCCACTTT.

The chain carries TRBV10-3 and TRBJ2-3; 9 positions agree with TRBD2. Germline V gene lookup returns CDR1 ENHRY and CDR2 SYGVKD. The CDR3 extends over 16 amino acids. V dropped 4 bases and J dropped 2; count of bases not matched to a gene: 7. CDR3: CAISGAERGDTDTQYF. Here the CDR3 DNA reads TGTGCCATCAGTGGCGCCGAGCGGGGGGACACAGATACGCAGTATTTT.

The V call is TRBV27, the J call TRBJ2-5; D is unresolved. V lost 2 bases and J 4 bases, leaving 11 bases between the germline ends. The CDR3 is 14 amino acids. The germline V gene has CDR1 MNHEY and CDR2 SMNVEV (reference sequence). The CDR3 loop is CASSLNLLGETQYF. The CDR3 nucleotides are TGTGCCAGCAGTTTAAACCTGCTCGGAGAGACCCAGTACTTC.

V usage is TRBV12-3 or TRBV12-4 and J usage is TRBJ1-5; D remains ambiguous. CDR3 length: 14 residues. V was shortened by 7 bases and J by 4 bases, with 14 bases between the two germline ends. DNA of the CDR3: TGTGCCAGCACTAACGAGGAGGATAATCAGCCCCAGCATTTT. Residues: CASTNEEDNQPQHF.

This clonotype turned up a few times. V and J are TRBV7-8 and TRBJ2-5, with a possible D match to TRBD1 (5 bases). CDR1 and CDR2 from the germline V gene are SGHVS and FQNEAQ. CDR3 length equals 16 residues. V was clipped by 0 bases and J by 2 bases, with 13 bases between them. CDR3 DNA sequence: TGTGCCAGCAGCTTAGCGGCCGGACACCTACAAGAGACCCAGTACTTC. It encodes CASSLAAGHLQETQYF.

This clonotype was observed at least ten times. V gene TRBV5-1 combines with J gene TRBJ1-1; D is unclear. This CDR3 has 14 amino acids. Looked up from germline, CDR1 is SGHRS and CDR2 is YFSETQ. V lost 5 bases to trimming and J lost 1 base, with 12 bases between them. The CDR3 DNA is TGCGCCAGCAGAGGATGGGCAGAGAACACTGAAGCTTTCTTT. This sequence encodes CASRGWAENTEAFF. Combining the CDR3 with reference TRBV5-1 and TRBJ1-1 gives the whole variable domain KAGVTQTPRYLIKTRGQQVTLSCSPISGHRSVSWYQQTPGQGLQFLFEYFSETQRNKGNFPGRFSGRQFSNSRSEMNVSTLELGDSALYLCASRGWAENTEAFFGQGTRLTVV.

V and J are TRBV27 and TRBJ1-1, with a possible D match to TRBD1 (6 bases). CDR3 size: 18 residues. Germline CDR1 is MNHEY and CDR2 is SMNVEV (reference sequence). Between the trimmed V and J ends, which lost 5 bases and 0 bases, there was a span of 22 bases. The CDR3 loop is CASSTILQGSIVNTEAFF. CDR3 nucleotides: TGTGCCAGCAGTACCATCTTACAGGGTAGTATTGTGAACACTGAAGCTTTCTTT.

A word on this clonotype: A much larger clone differs by one base, so this may be a read error. The chain combines TRBV7-6 with TRBJ2-1; no clear D gene. The V gene's germline CDR1 is SGHVS and CDR2 FNYEAQ. V was pared by 1 base and J by 13 bases, with 11 bases between. The CDR3 totals 12 residues. The CDR3 region is CASSLGDISQFF. CDR3 sequence (DNA): TGTGCCAGCAGCTTAGGTGACATATCCCAGTTCTTC. Together with reference TRBV7-6 and TRBJ2-1, the CDR3 gives the full variable domain: GAGVSQSPRYKVTKRGQDVALRCDPISGHVSLYWYRQALGQGPEFLTYFNYEAQQDKSGLPNDRFSAERPEGSISTLTIQRTEQRDSAMYRCASSLGDISQFFGPGTRLTVL.

Of note for this clonotype: It may be a read error: a sequence one base away is much more abundant. CDR3 bases: TGTGCCAGCAGCTTGGCACCATCCTGCTACACCTTC. It is translated as CASSLAPSCYTF. This sequence joins TRBV7-4 and TRBJ1-2; D unresolved. The CDR3 runs 12 residues. The germline V gene has CDR1 SGHVT and CDR2 SQSDAQ. V gave up 3 bases and J gave up 9 bases, with 11 bases separating them.

This clonotype was counted between two and nine times. The chain links TRBV28 to TRBJ1-2, with D maybe TRBD1 (5 bases). V shed 6 bases and J shed 2 bases, with 16 bases lying between them. CDR1 is MDHEN and CDR2 is SYDVKM in the germline V gene. This CDR3 is 15 amino acids long. This CDR3 is CASRGSWAGNYGYTF. CDR3 DNA: TGTGCCAGCAGAGGGTCGTGGGCAGGGAACTATGGCTACACCTTC.

This clonotype was seen only a few times. The chain couples TRBV10-3 to TRBJ2-3, with TRBD2 identical over 7 bases. This CDR3 spans 15 amino acids. Trimming cost V 0 bases and J 3 bases; bases outside gene matches: 3. The germline V gene encodes CDR1 ENHRY and CDR2 SYGVKD. The CDR3 DNA follows: TGTGCCATCAGTGAGTCTGGAGCGGGGACAGATACGCAGTATTTT. This translates into CAISESGAGTDTQYF.

This chain connects TRBV6-2 or TRBV6-3 to TRBJ2-3; D gene ambiguous. The CDR3 contains 13 residues. Germline loops: CDR1 MNHEY, CDR2 SVGEGT. The ends were cut back, 5 bases at V and 2 bases at J, with 8 bases in the middle. The CDR3 DNA follows: TGTGCCAGCAGTGAAGATGTCACAGATACGCAGTATTTT. Protein product: CASSEDVTDTQYF.